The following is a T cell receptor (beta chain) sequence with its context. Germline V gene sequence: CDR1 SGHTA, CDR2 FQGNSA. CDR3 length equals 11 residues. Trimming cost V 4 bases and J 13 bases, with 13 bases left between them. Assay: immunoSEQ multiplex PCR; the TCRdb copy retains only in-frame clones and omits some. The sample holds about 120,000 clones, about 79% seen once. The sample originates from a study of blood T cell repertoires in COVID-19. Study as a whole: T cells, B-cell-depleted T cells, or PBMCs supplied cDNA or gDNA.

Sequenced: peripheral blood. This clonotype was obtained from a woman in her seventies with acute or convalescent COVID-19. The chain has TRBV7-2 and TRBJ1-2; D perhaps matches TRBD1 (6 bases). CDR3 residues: CASSSNRVPTF. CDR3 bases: TGTGCCAGCAGCTCGAACAGGGTACCCACCTTC.